Below are 26 T cell receptor beta chains sequenced from a single sample in a study of blood T cell repertoires in COVID-19. Repertoires were generated with immunoSEQ multiplex PCR, while TCRdb's copy carries only in-frame clones and drops some. The sample includes 73,000 or so clones, roughly 80% of them seen just once. Sequencing was performed on peripheral blood. The origin of the receptors is a man in his sixties with acute or convalescent COVID-19.

The rearrangement links TRBV20-1 to TRBJ2-3; TRBD2 might be the D (5 bases). Trimming pared 5 bases from V and 12 bases from J, leaving 15 bases between. This CDR3 region has 11 residues. Germline V CDR1 and CDR2: DFQATT, SNEGSKA (reference sequence). The CDR3 loop is CSAATEGRQYF. The CDR3 DNA is TGCAGTGCTGCAACCGAGGGTAGACAGTATTTT.

This chain joins TRBV2 and TRBJ1-6, with D possibly TRBD1 on 6 matching bases. Germline V gene data show CDR1 as SNHLY and CDR2 as FYNNEI. V was cut by 4 bases and J by 8 bases, with 12 bases left in between. This CDR3 has 14 residues. The CDR3 coding sequence is TGTGCCAGCAGTGTGCGGACAGTGGATTCACCCCTCCACTTT. This codes for CASSVRTVDSPLHF.

This clone was observed at least ten times. The gene calls are TRBV2 and TRBJ1-5, with no clear D. CDR3 length: 12 amino acids. CDR1 is SNHLY, CDR2 FYNNEI, per germline. Trimming pared 5 bases from V and 2 bases from J, leaving 4 bases between. CDR3: CASSLGNQPQHF. The CDR3 bases are TGTGCCAGCAGTCTCGGCAATCAGCCCCAGCATTTT.

The rearrangement joins TRBV6-5 to TRBJ1-5; possibly TRBD1 for D (6 bases). Between the trimmed V and J ends, which lost 4 bases and 5 bases, there was a span of 15 bases. CDR3 length: 15 residues. Looked up from germline, CDR1 is MNHEY and CDR2 is SVGAGI. The DNA of the CDR3 is TGTGCCAGCAGTTCCAGGGGAGCAGGGCATCAGCCCCAGCATTTT. It codes for CASSSRGAGHQPQHF.

This clone was counted only a few times. The genes are TRBV24-1 and TRBJ2-3; 11 bases line up with TRBD2. The CDR3 runs to 16 residues. Germline V gene lookup returns CDR1 KGHDR and CDR2 SFDVKD. J lost 6 bases, V lost 3 bases, and 7 bases had no gene match. This chain's CDR3 is CATSDPTSGVLDTQYF. The CDR3 DNA reads as TGTGCCACCAGTGATCCGACTAGCGGGGTCCTGGATACGCAGTATTTT.

The rearrangement links TRBV29-1 to TRBJ2-2; no firm D call. The CDR3 extends over 15 amino acids. Germline loops: CDR1 SQVTM, CDR2 ANQGSEA. V lost 7 bases to trimming and J lost 0 bases, with 15 bases between them. The CDR3: CSAADTTSNTGELFF. DNA of the CDR3: TGCAGCGCTGCAGACACGACATCGAACACCGGGGAGCTGTTTTTT.

The chain recombines TRBV11-3 with TRBJ2-7; TRBD1 aligns across 7 bases. Looked up from germline, CDR1 is SGHNT and CDR2 is YENEEA. The CDR3 extends over 14 amino acids. J gave up 2 bases and V 0 bases, and 1 base lay outside the gene matches. The chain's CDR3 is CASSLDGTAYEQYF. Here the CDR3 DNA reads TGTGCCAGCAGCTTAGATGGGACAGCCTACGAGCAGTACTTC.

The V gene is TRBV3-1 (or the pseudogene TRBV3-2), the J gene TRBJ1-6; D not resolved. V shed 1 base and J shed 9 bases, with 10 bases lying between them. This CDR3 is built from 14 residues. The germline V gene encodes CDR1 LGHDT and CDR2 YNNKEL (reference sequence). DNA for the CDR3: TGTGCCAGCAGCCAAGGAGGTAACGGTTCACCCCTCCACTTT. Residues: CASSQGGNGSPLHF.

The chain carries TRBV27 and TRBJ2-4; 9 positions agree with TRBD1. V was pared by 7 bases and J by 6 bases, with 4 bases of the junction left unmatched. The CDR3 extends over 13 amino acids. The germline V gene encodes CDR1 MNHEY and CDR2 SMNVEV (reference sequence). Written as DNA, the CDR3 is TGTGCCAGCAAGGGACAGGGTCGAAACATTCAGTACTTC. This translates into CASKGQGRNIQYF.

V usage is TRBV23-1 and J usage is TRBJ1-4; TRBD1 agrees at 7 bases. TRBV23-1 is marked as an open reading frame, function uncertain. The CDR3 is 18 amino acids. The V gene end was trimmed by 7 bases and the J gene end by 0 bases; junction bases not matched to a gene: 14. CDR3 in DNA: TGCGCCAGCACTATAAAGACAGGGTTCTTTGCAACTAATGAAAAACTGTTTTTT. This sequence encodes CASTIKTGFFATNEKLFF.

This clone appeared once. The chain couples TRBV2 to TRBJ1-2; D is unresolved. Trimming pared 3 bases from V and 1 base from J, leaving 12 bases between. This CDR3 is 15 amino acids long. Germline loops: CDR1 SNHLY, CDR2 FYNNEI. CDR3 bases: TGTGCCAGCAGTGAGCGGCAGAAATTTAACTATGGCTACACCTTC. Encoded protein: CASSERQKFNYGYTF.

The DNA of the CDR3 is TGTGCCAGCAGCCCGACTAGCGGGTCCTACAATGAGCAGTTCTTC. Translated, it gives CASSPTSGSYNEQFF. The gene calls are TRBV7-3 and TRBJ2-1, with 10 positions matching TRBD2. The V and J ends lost 5 bases and 1 base, in that order; junction bases with no gene match: 2. This CDR3 is 15 amino acids long. Germline CDR1 is SGHTA and CDR2 is FQGTGA.

CDR3 coding DNA: TGTGCCAGCAGTTTCCGACAGCAGGACACCGGGGAGCTGTTTTTT. Its protein is CASSFRQQDTGELFF. The chain couples TRBV7-6 to TRBJ2-2; maybe TRBD1 (5 bases). Trimming left V 6 bases short and J 3 bases short, with 14 bases between. The germline gives CDR1 SGHVS, CDR2 FNYEAQ. CDR3 length: 15 amino acids.

V is TRBV4-1 and J is TRBJ2-5, with TRBD2 as a possible D gene (5 bases). In germline, CDR1 is MGHRA, CDR2 YSYEKL. This CDR3 spans 16 amino acids. Trimming left V 1 base short and J 4 bases short, with 16 bases between. The CDR3, as DNA: TGCGCCAGCAGCCAAGTCCCGAGGGAAGCTAGAGAGACCCAGTACTTC. It yields the protein CASSQVPREARETQYF.

The genes are TRBV2 and TRBJ2-1; D possibly corresponds to TRBD2 (5 bases). The ends were cut back, 7 bases at V and 5 bases at J, with 15 bases in the middle. CDR1 is SNHLY, CDR2 FYNNEI, per germline. CDR3 length: 14 residues. The CDR3 sequence: CASKVRLADNEQFF. In DNA form, the CDR3 reads TGTGCCAGCAAAGTTAGGCTAGCCGACAATGAGCAGTTCTTC.

This chain uses TRBV12-2 with TRBJ2-7; the table assigns TRBD2, which was not confirmed against the DNA. TRBV12-2 is a listed pseudogene. This CDR3 spans 18 amino acids. DNA of the CDR3: TGTGCAAGTCGCTTAGGACCCCCTAGCGGGGGTACGAATTACGAGCAGTACGTC. Amino acids: CASRLGPPSGGTNYEQYV.

The rearrangement joins TRBV10-1 to TRBJ2-2, with a tentative D call TRBD1 (5 bases). This CDR3 is built from 15 residues. Looked up from germline, CDR1 is WNHNN and CDR2 is SYGVQD (reference sequence). V lost 4 bases and J 2 bases, leaving 11 bases between the germline ends. The CDR3 DNA is TGCGCCAGCAGTGTGAGCAGGGAAAACACCGGGGAGCTGTTTTTT. Its translation is CASSVSRENTGELFF.

The chain links TRBV7-6 to TRBJ1-4; D ambiguous. The V and J ends lost 1 base and 5 bases respectively, with 8 bases between them. Germline CDR1 SGHVS, CDR2 FNYEAQ. The CDR3 totals 14 residues. For the CDR3, the DNA is TGTGCCAGCAGCTTAGTCCCTCTAAATGAAAAACTGTTTTTT. It codes for CASSLVPLNEKLFF. The full variable domain, in which reference TRBV7-6 and TRBJ1-4 provide the parts outside the CDR3, is GAGVSQSPRYKVTKRGQDVALRCDPISGHVSLYWYRQALGQGPEFLTYFNYEAQQDKSGLPNDRFSAERPEGSISTLTIQRTEQRDSAMYRCASSLVPLNEKLFFGSGTQLSVL.

CDR3 nucleotides: TGTGCCAGCACCACGTTTCAGGATGGCTACACCTTC. Translation: CASTTFQDGYTF. The chain combines TRBV7-9 with TRBJ1-2; D gene uncertain. Trimming cost V 7 bases and J 6 bases, with 12 bases left between them. Per the germline V gene, CDR1 is SEHNR and CDR2 is FQNEAQ (reference sequence). The CDR3 consists of 12 residues. The whole variable domain, filled in from reference TRBV7-9 and TRBJ1-2, reads DTGVSQNPRHKITKRGQNVTFRCDPISEHNRLYWYRQTLGQGPEFLTYFQNEAQLEKSRLLSDRFSAERPKGSFSTLEIQRTEQGDSAMYLCASTTFQDGYTFGSGTRLTVV.

The chain links TRBV10-3 to TRBJ1-2, with D hard to call. This CDR3 region has 16 residues. CDR1 and CDR2 (germline): ENHRY, SYGVKD. Trimming removed 2 bases at V and 6 bases at J, with 19 bases between. The CDR3 sequence is CAISEVYGASGDGYTF. The CDR3 DNA is TGTGCCATCAGTGAGGTTTATGGTGCGTCCGGGGATGGCTACACCTTC.

This chain joins TRBV9 and TRBJ1-1; unclear D gene. Per germline, CDR1 SGDLS and CDR2 YYNGEE. The CDR3 spans 14 residues. V dropped 4 bases and J dropped 0 bases, with 10 bases sitting between them. CDR3 sequence (DNA): TGTGCCAGCAGCCTTTCCGGGTTGAACACTGAAGCTTTCTTT. Its protein product is CASSLSGLNTEAFF.

CDR3 sequence: CASSLFFVAGGQETQYF. The DNA for the CDR3 is TGTGCCAGCAGCTTATTCTTTGTAGCGGGGGGACAAGAGACCCAGTACTTC. This sequence joins TRBV7-6 and TRBJ2-5, with 10 bases matching TRBD2. The CDR3 is made up of 17 amino acids. Germline CDR1 and CDR2: SGHVS and FNYEAQ. J gave up 2 bases and V 2 bases, and 8 bases lay outside the gene matches.

This chain joins TRBV11-3 and TRBJ2-5, with 10 bases that match TRBD1. The V and J ends lost 3 bases and 6 bases, in that order; junction bases with no gene match: 7. The CDR3 totals 15 residues. Germline-derived CDR1 and CDR2 are SGHNT and YENEEA. The CDR3 loop is CASSFRTGGTKTQYF. CDR3 bases: TGTGCCAGCAGCTTCAGGACAGGGGGGACGAAGACCCAGTACTTC.

This sequence joins TRBV10-3 and TRBJ2-7; 9 bases map to TRBD1. CDR3 length: 14 residues. J lost 5 bases, V lost 3 bases, and 5 bases had no gene match. Germline CDR1 is ENHRY and CDR2 is SYGVKD. The CDR3 sequence: CAISDWDRAHEQYV. The CDR3 DNA reads TGTGCCATCAGTGATTGGGACAGGGCCCACGAGCAGTACGTC.

J is TRBJ2-3 and V is TRBV5-6; the match to TRBD1 covers 10 bases. CDR1 and CDR2 from the germline V gene are SGHDT and YYEEEE. V shed 4 bases and J 4 bases; nucleotides not matched to a gene: 9. The CDR3 extends over 16 amino acids. CDR3 in amino acids: CASSPGTGAIADTQYF. CDR3 nucleotides: TGTGCCAGCAGCCCCGGGACAGGGGCGATCGCAGATACGCAGTATTTT.

The chain has TRBV3-1 (or the pseudogene TRBV3-2) and TRBJ1-2; TRBD1 matches 7 bases. Per germline, CDR1 LGHDT and CDR2 YNNKEL (reference sequence). Trimming at V came to 1 base and at J to 3 bases, leaving 2 bases not matched to a gene. The CDR3 is 14 amino acids. The CDR3 protein is CASSQATGDYGYTF. The CDR3 DNA reads as TGTGCCAGCAGCCAAGCCACAGGGGACTATGGCTACACCTTC.